The 30 T cell receptor beta chains given below trace back to one sample, sequenced in a study of vaccination and CD4 T cells after COVID-19. Treatment here: approximately 11-day PBMC culture with coronavirus spike peptide pools or control peptides (ViraFEST assay). These receptors have no identified antigens. Sequencing of cultured CD4+ T cell DNA used the Oncomine TCR Beta short-read assay. In TCRdb, the PCR reads were re-called with MiXCR into one record per CDR3 protein. Here the sample spans about 21,000 distinct CDR3 sequences, roughly 34% being singletons. The input for sequencing was CD4+ T cells from blood, cultured in vitro, taken before SARS-CoV-2 vaccination. The source is a human donor who had recovered from COVID-19.

This chain links TRBV2 with TRBJ1-1; D ambiguous. V lost 6 bases and J 1 base, leaving 12 bases between the germline ends. Germline values: CDR1 SNHLY, CDR2 FYNNEI. The CDR3 is 14 residues long. CDR3 DNA: TGTGCCAGCAGGCTCCAGACAAGGAACACTGAAGCTTTCTTT. It codes for CASRLQTRNTEAFF.

The chain couples TRBV18 to TRBJ1-2; 7 nucleotides line up with TRBD1. Germline V CDR1 and CDR2: KGHSH, LQKENI. The CDR3 is 15 residues long. The J segment lost 0 bases and the V segment lost 4 bases, leaving 5 bases of the junction unmatched. In DNA form, the CDR3 reads TGTGCCAGCTCACAGGGACAGACCACTAACTATGGCTACACCTTC. This translates into CASSQGQTTNYGYTF.

This clonotype was seen a few times. The V call is TRBV25-1, the J call TRBJ2-7; D assignment may be TRBD1 or TRBD2 (5 bases each). This CDR3 is 14 amino acids long. V shed 6 bases and J shed 0 bases, with 12 bases lying between them. Germline CDR1 reads MGHDK; CDR2 reads SYGVNS. CDR3 bases: TGTGCCAGCAGGGGACGGCTCAGCTCCTACGAGCAGTACTTC. Protein: CASRGRLSSYEQYF.

The rearrangement uses TRBV6-2 or TRBV6-3 and TRBJ2-3; 12 bases agree with TRBD2. Germline trimming cut 6 bases from V and 1 base from J; bases unmatched to any gene: 17. Germline CDR1 MNHEY, CDR2 SVGEGT. The CDR3 has 20 residues. The CDR3 DNA sequence: TGTGCCAGCAGGCCAAGACAGGGAAAGAGACTAGCGGGGGGCACAGATACGCAGTATTTT. Translation gives CASRPRQGKRLAGGTDTQYF.

The CDR3 sequence: CASSLALDMNTEAFF. For the CDR3, the DNA is TGTGCCAGCAGCTTGGCCTTGGATATGAACACTGAAGCTTTCTTT. This chain connects TRBV7-9 to TRBJ1-1; D remains ambiguous. The CDR3 length is 15 residues. The germline V gene has CDR1 SEHNR and CDR2 FQNEAQ (reference sequence). Trimming cost V 3 bases and J 0 bases, with 11 bases left between them.

The chain is built from TRBV5-3 and TRBJ1-5, with 9 bases aligning to TRBD1. TRBV5-3 is reported as an ORF; its role is uncertain. The CDR3 has 16 residues. Trimming removed 8 bases from V and 2 bases from J; junction bases left unmatched: 11. The CDR3 is CASSPGQGEGNQPQHF. DNA for the CDR3: TGTGCCAGCAGTCCGGGACAGGGAGAGGGCAATCAGCCCCAGCATTTT.

This clonotype was found a few times. The rearrangement links TRBV19 to TRBJ2-2; the D gene is possibly TRBD1 (6 bases). Germline lookup yields CDR1 LNHDA and CDR2 SQIVND (reference sequence). Trimming stripped 4 bases from V and 2 bases from J, with 11 bases between. This CDR3 spans 15 amino acids. CDR3 residues: CASSTGARNTGELFF. In DNA form, the CDR3 reads TGTGCCAGTAGTACAGGGGCCAGAAACACCGGGGAGCTGTTTTTT.

The count of this clonotype is one. The chain couples TRBV5-6 to TRBJ1-2; no definite D call. Looked up from germline, CDR1 is SGHDT and CDR2 is YYEEEE. This CDR3 is 15 amino acids long. Trimming took off 0 bases at V and 1 base at J, with 10 bases between the two ends. The CDR3 is CASSLALRVNYGYTF. The CDR3 DNA reads TGTGCCAGCAGCTTGGCCCTGCGGGTTAACTATGGCTACACCTTC.

The rearrangement joins TRBV5-4 to TRBJ2-5; D is perhaps TRBD1 (5 bases). The CDR3 runs to 14 residues. Germline-derived CDR1 and CDR2 are SGHNT and YYREEE (reference sequence). With 3 bases removed from V and 2 bases from J, the gap between germline ends came to 11 bases. The CDR3 sequence: CASSSRAGQETQYF. CDR3 coding DNA: TGTGCCAGCAGCTCCAGGGCTGGGCAAGAGACCCAGTACTTC.

This clonotype appeared a few times. The chain combines TRBV20-1 with TRBJ2-1; 7 positions match TRBD2. CDR1 and CDR2 from the germline V gene are DFQATT and SNEGSKA (reference sequence). The CDR3 covers 11 residues. Germline trimming cut 4 bases from V and 7 bases from J; bases unmatched to any gene: 1. The CDR3 region is CSAISGNEQFF. DNA of the CDR3: TGCAGTGCTATTAGCGGGAATGAGCAGTTCTTC.

This clonotype was picked up a small number of times. This sequence joins TRBV4-2 and TRBJ2-7; D uncertain. Germline lookup yields CDR1 LGHNA and CDR2 YNFKEQ. V lost 4 bases to trimming and J lost 3 bases, with 10 bases between them. The length of the CDR3 is 13 residues. CDR3: CASSREVFYEQYF. The CDR3 nucleotides read TGTGCCAGCAGCCGCGAGGTGTTCTACGAGCAGTACTTC.

The V call is TRBV2, the J call TRBJ1-5; tentatively, D is TRBD1 (6 bases). Germline-derived CDR1 and CDR2 are SNHLY and FYNNEI. Trimming left V 7 bases short and J 5 bases short, with 18 bases between. The CDR3 totals 15 residues. As DNA, the CDR3 is TGTGCCAGCAAGGAGAAGACAGGCAGGGATCAGCCCCAGCATTTT. Amino acids: CASKEKTGRDQPQHF.

This clonotype appeared a few times. The rearrangement links TRBV19 to TRBJ1-2; TRBD1 might be the D (5 bases). The CDR3 extends over 14 amino acids. Trimming left V 7 bases short and J 2 bases short, with 14 bases between. The germline gives CDR1 LNHDA, CDR2 SQIVND (reference sequence). The CDR3 here is CASTMPGQNYGYTF. As DNA, the CDR3 is TGTGCCAGTACCATGCCAGGGCAGAACTATGGCTACACCTTC.

The rearrangement links TRBV10-3 to TRBJ1-5; weak D call: TRBD1 (5 bases). The V end was cut by 3 bases, the J end by 11 bases, with 11 bases between. Germline V CDR1 and CDR2: ENHRY, SYGVKD. This CDR3 is 12 amino acids long. Written as DNA, the CDR3 is TGTGCCATCAGTGATAACCGGGGGTCCCAGCATTTT. Its protein is CAISDNRGSQHF.

This clonotype appeared once. The rearrangement links TRBV5-1 to TRBJ2-5; the match to TRBD1 covers 9 bases. J was trimmed by 5 bases and V by 4 bases; bases with no gene match: 9. Germline values: CDR1 SGHRS, CDR2 YFSETQ. CDR3 size: 15 residues. The CDR3, as DNA: TGCGCCAGCAGCACTACCGGGACAGGGTGGGAGACCCAGTACTTC. This sequence encodes CASSTTGTGWETQYF.

The chain is built from TRBV7-2 and TRBJ2-1; D gene uncertain. V lost 5 bases and J lost 3, with 11 bases in between. Germline CDR1 SGHTA, CDR2 FQGNSA. This CDR3 is built from 14 residues. The CDR3 protein is CASSTTYGYNEQFF. The CDR3, as DNA: TGTGCCAGCAGCACTACATACGGCTACAATGAGCAGTTCTTC.

The rearrangement uses TRBV7-2 and TRBJ2-1, with 10 positions matching TRBD2. V was clipped by 2 bases and J by 7 bases; unmatched bases: 8. The CDR3 runs 16 residues. CDR1 and CDR2 from the germline V gene are SGHTA and FQGNSA. The CDR3 DNA follows: TGTGCCAGCAGCTTACAGCGGGGGGGCCCTATGAATGAGCAGTTCTTC. Amino acids: CASSLQRGGPMNEQFF.

V is TRBV23-1 and J is TRBJ1-1; 7 bases align to TRBD1. TRBV23-1 belongs to the ORF category, with a function that is uncertain. The CDR3 is 18 residues long. J was trimmed by 0 bases and V by 0 bases; bases with no gene match: 10. In DNA form, the CDR3 reads TGCGCCAGCAGTCAATCTACGGGCAGGGGGTTGATGAACACTGAAGCTTTCTTT. This translates into CASSQSTGRGLMNTEAFF.

The J gene is TRBJ2-7, the V gene TRBV2, with unresolved D. Germline V CDR1 and CDR2: SNHLY, FYNNEI. The V end was cut by 8 bases, the J end by 4 bases, with 12 bases between. This CDR3 comprises 12 residues. The CDR3 coding sequence is TGTGCCAGCTCTTGGACCCGATACGAGCAGTACTTC. Translation gives CASSWTRYEQYF. The variable domain in full, completed from reference TRBV2 and TRBJ2-7, reads EPEVTQTPSHQVTQMGQEVILRCVPISNHLYFYWYRQILGQKVEFLVSFYNNEISEKSEIFDDQFSVERPDGSNFTLKIRSTKLEDSAMYFCASSWTRYEQYFGPGTRLTVT.

The chain links TRBV24-1 to TRBJ2-1; unclear D gene. CDR3 length: 13 amino acids. Trimming took off 4 bases at V and 8 bases at J, with 11 bases between the two ends. Germline CDR1 is KGHDR and CDR2 is SFDVKD. The CDR3, as DNA: TGTGCCACCAGTGACCCTAATTCGGATGAGCAGTTCTTC. It specifies CATSDPNSDEQFF.

The chain has TRBV20-1 and TRBJ2-7, with D unclear. V was pared by 3 bases and J by 2 bases, with 14 bases between. CDR3 length: 14 residues. Germline values: CDR1 DFQATT, CDR2 SNEGSKA (reference sequence). The CDR3: CSASLPYGTYEQYF. Here the CDR3 DNA reads TGCAGTGCTAGTCTACCCTACGGAACCTACGAGCAGTACTTC.

V usage is TRBV19 and J usage is TRBJ2-3; D gene ambiguous. The V end lost 3 bases, the J end lost 2 bases, and 12 bases lay between the germline ends. The CDR3 consists of 15 residues. Germline CDR1 is LNHDA and CDR2 is SQIVND (reference sequence). Here the CDR3 DNA reads TGTGCCAGTAGTATTAACGATCCCCCCACAGATACGCAGTATTTT. Its protein is CASSINDPPTDTQYF.

V is TRBV20-1 and J is TRBJ1-2, with D perhaps matching TRBD1 (5 bases). V was cut by 0 bases and J by 8 bases, with 13 bases left in between. Germline CDR1 is DFQATT and CDR2 is SNEGSKA (reference sequence). CDR3 length equals 13 residues. CDR3 in amino acids: CSARDPRAVGYTF. CDR3 sequence (DNA): TGCAGTGCTAGAGATCCCAGGGCGGTAGGCTACACCTTC.

The CDR3: CASTKILNQPQHF. In DNA, the CDR3 is TGTGCCAGCACAAAAATATTAAATCAGCCCCAGCATTTT. The rearrangement joins TRBV12-3 or TRBV12-4 to TRBJ1-5; D not resolved. V lost 7 bases to trimming and J lost 4 bases, with 11 bases between them. CDR3 length: 13 residues.

The chain recombines TRBV7-9 with TRBJ2-3; 8 bases fit TRBD2. Germline CDR1 and CDR2: SEHNR and FQNEAQ (reference sequence). Trimming cost V 7 bases and J 0 bases; bases outside gene matches: 9. CDR3 length: 16 amino acids. DNA for the CDR3: TGTGCCAGCACCGGGGGGGCAGGGGTTAGCACAGATACGCAGTATTTT. This translates into CASTGGAGVSTDTQYF.

The chain carries TRBV20-1 and TRBJ2-3; TRBD2 matches 9 bases. Trimming cost V 1 base and J 1 base; bases outside gene matches: 3. The germline CDR1 and CDR2 sequences are DFQATT and SNEGSKA (reference sequence). This CDR3 has 15 amino acids. CDR3 amino acids: CSARVLAGRTDTQYF. The CDR3 DNA sequence: TGCAGTGCTAGAGTCCTAGCGGGGCGCACAGATACGCAGTATTTT.

This clonotype was counted only a few times. The V gene is TRBV24-1, the J gene TRBJ2-5; a possible D gene is TRBD1 (5 bases). CDR1 KGHDR and CDR2 SFDVKD come from the germline V gene. CDR3 size: 17 residues. Trimming took off 6 bases at V and 1 base at J, with 20 bases between the two ends. The CDR3 coding sequence is TGTGCCACCAGTTCTGGCGAGGACATACGACCCCAAGAGACCCAGTACTTC. Translation: CATSSGEDIRPQETQYF.

In its sample, this clonotype was seen a few times. The chain links TRBV7-9 to TRBJ1-3; D uncertain. Trimming left V 2 bases short and J 4 bases short, with 15 bases between. Germline CDR1 SEHNR, CDR2 FQNEAQ (reference sequence). The CDR3 is made up of 16 amino acids. Written as DNA, the CDR3 is TGTGCCAGCAGCTTATGGGTCGGCTTATTCGGAAACACCATATATTTT. It specifies CASSLWVGLFGNTIYF.

This clonotype appeared a few times. The chain is built from TRBV6-5 and TRBJ1-1, with D hard to call. The length of the CDR3 is 12 residues. Between the trimmed V and J ends, which lost 2 bases and 9 bases, there was a span of 10 bases. Germline V CDR1 and CDR2: MNHEY, SVGAGI. As DNA, the CDR3 is TGTGCCAGCAGTTACGAGGGTGAGAAAGCTTTCTTT. This encodes CASSYEGEKAFF.

The chain joins TRBV29-1 to TRBJ2-7; D perhaps matches TRBD1 (6 bases). Germline V lookup: CDR1 SQVTM, CDR2 ANQGSEA. The length of the CDR3 is 10 residues. Trimming took 4 bases from V and 7 from J, leaving 8 bases between them. The CDR3 loop reads CSVADREQYF. For the CDR3, the DNA is TGCAGCGTTGCAGACAGGGAGCAGTACTTC.